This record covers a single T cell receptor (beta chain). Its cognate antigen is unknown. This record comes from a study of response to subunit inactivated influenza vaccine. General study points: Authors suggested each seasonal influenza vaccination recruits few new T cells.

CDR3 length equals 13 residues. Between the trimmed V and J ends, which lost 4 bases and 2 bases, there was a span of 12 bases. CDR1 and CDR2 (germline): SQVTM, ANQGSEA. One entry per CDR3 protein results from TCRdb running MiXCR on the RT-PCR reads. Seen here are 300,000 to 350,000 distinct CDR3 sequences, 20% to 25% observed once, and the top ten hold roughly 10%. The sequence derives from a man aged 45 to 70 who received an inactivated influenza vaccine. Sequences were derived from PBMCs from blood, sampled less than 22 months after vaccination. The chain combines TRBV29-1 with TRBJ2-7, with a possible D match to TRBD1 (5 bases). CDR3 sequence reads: CSVGIDSPYEQYF. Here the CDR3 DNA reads TGCAGCGTTGGCATAGACAGCCCCTACGAGCAGTACTTC.